The 9 T cell receptor beta chains listed next were all sequenced from one sample in a study of blood T cell repertoires in COVID-19. Produced via immunoSEQ multiplex PCR; TCRdb's table is partial and in-frame only. Of 450,000 to 500,000 clones listed, 80% to 90% were seen once; the top ten hold 3.2%. Sequencing was done on a sample of peripheral blood. Every receptor here comes from a human donor in a cohort sampled during active COVID-19.

The rearrangement joins TRBV4-1 to TRBJ2-2; 11 positions match TRBD2. Unmatched junction bases numbered 10, after V lost 3 bases and J lost 1 base. This CDR3 contains 19 residues. CDR1 is MGHRA and CDR2 is YSYEKL in the germline V gene. The CDR3 coding sequence is TGCGCCAGCAGCCACCCCGGAGGACTAGCGGGCGAGAACACCGGGGAGCTGTTTTTT. Translation gives CASSHPGGLAGENTGELFF.

The chain employs TRBV19 and TRBJ2-1, with D maybe TRBD1 (6 bases). Germline CDR1 is LNHDA and CDR2 is SQIVND (reference sequence). CDR3 length: 16 amino acids. V dropped 3 bases and J dropped 4 bases, with 16 bases sitting between them. The CDR3 nucleotides are TGTGCCAGTAGTATCCGCAGGACAGAGTTGTACAATGAGCAGTTCTTC. It is translated as CASSIRRTELYNEQFF.

This chain links TRBV21-1 with TRBJ2-7; TRBD2, as called in the table, went unchecked against the DNA. TRBV21-1 is designated a pseudogene. This CDR3 is built from 15 residues. CDR3 region: CASSKASSGSYEQYF. The CDR3 nucleotides are TGTGCCAGCAGCAAAGCCTCTAGCGGGAGTTACGAGCAGTACTTC.

The J gene is TRBJ2-1, the V gene TRBV2, with 7 bases matching TRBD2. CDR1 SNHLY and CDR2 FYNNEI come from the germline V gene. Trimming cost V 5 bases and J 6 bases; bases outside gene matches: 10. This CDR3 has 15 amino acids. The chain's CDR3 is CASSQRSGMANEQFF. CDR3 in DNA: TGTGCCAGCAGTCAGAGGAGCGGGATGGCCAATGAGCAGTTCTTC.

The count of this clone is one. J is TRBJ2-3 and V is TRBV7-6; no clear D. The CDR3 covers 16 residues. Trimming left V 5 bases short and J 0 bases short, with 15 bases between. CDR1 SGHVS and CDR2 FNYEAQ come from the germline V gene. CDR3 amino acids: CASSLDSDFSTDTQYF. The CDR3 DNA reads as TGTGCCAGCAGCCTCGATAGTGATTTCAGCACAGATACGCAGTATTTT.

The chain has TRBV28 and TRBJ1-4, with D perhaps TRBD1 (6 bases). Germline V gene lookup returns CDR1 MDHEN and CDR2 SYDVKM. Trimming took 4 bases from V and 4 from J, leaving 13 bases between them. The CDR3 loop spans 15 amino acids. CDR3 nucleotides: TGTGCCAGCAGTTGGGACACCCGATATAATGAAAAACTGTTTTTT. Protein product: CASSWDTRYNEKLFF.

The gene calls are TRBV6-6 and TRBJ2-7, with 12 nucleotides matching TRBD1. V trimming: 5 bases; J trimming: 7 bases; junction bases outside the gene matches: 15. The CDR3 extends over 17 amino acids. Germline values: CDR1 MNHNY, CDR2 SVGAGI (reference sequence). CDR3 DNA: TGTGCCAGCAGTCCCGGGACAGGGGGCGCCGGGGGACGGGAGCAGTACTTC. Translated: CASSPGTGGAGGREQYF.

The chain combines TRBV29-1 with TRBJ2-5; TRBD2 matches at 14 bases. The V and J ends lost 5 bases and 5 bases, in that order; junction bases with no gene match: 7. The CDR3 consists of 15 residues. Germline CDR1 is SQVTM and CDR2 is ANQGSEA. The CDR3 protein is CSVWTSGRSRETQYF. CDR3 nucleotide sequence: TGCAGCGTTTGGACTAGCGGGAGGTCCCGGGAGACCCAGTACTTC. The variable domain in full, completed from reference TRBV29-1 and TRBJ2-5, reads SAVISQKPSRDICQRGTSLTIQCQVDSQVTMMFWYRQQPGQSLTLIATANQGSEATYESGFVIDKFPISRPNLTFSTLTVSNMSPEDSSIYLCSVWTSGRSRETQYFGPGTRLLVL.

This clone has just one count. The chain carries TRBV5-1 and TRBJ2-3; 8 nucleotides line up with TRBD1. This CDR3 comprises 14 residues. Germline V gene data show CDR1 as SGHRS and CDR2 as YFSETQ. With 3 bases clipped from V and 5 bases from J, the junction kept 5 bases outside the gene matches. CDR3 coding DNA: TGCGCCAGCAGCTCGGGACAGGCTGGAGATACGCAGTATTTT. Translation: CASSSGQAGDTQYF.